The rows below give T cell receptor beta chains drawn from one sample of a study of blood T cell repertoires in COVID-19. Method: immunoSEQ multiplex PCR; TCRdb's copy keeps in-frame clones and lacks some. The profile covers some 240,000 clones, with roughly 90% appearing a single time and approximately 7.9% taken by the ten largest. Sequencing input: peripheral blood. Receptors were obtained from a man aged 60 to 69 who had recovered from COVID-19. The CDR3 runs from the conserved cysteine through the conserved F or W. D genes are given only for firm matches. The size of a clone is reported for some rows only, either as once, few or many, or as a class for expanded clones.

d_gene,v_gene,j_gene,abundance,CDR3aa,CDR3nt
.,TRBV24-1,TRBJ1-5,.,CATSDWSGGQPQHF,TGTGCCACCAGTGATTGGAGCGGGGGTCAGCCCCAGCATTTT
.,TRBV6-6,TRBJ1-3,.,CASSFGTSGAGNTIYF,TGTGCCAGCAGTTTCGGGACATCCGGGGCCGGAAACACCATATATTTT
.,TRBV18,TRBJ2-2,.,CASSPPQGTGELFF,TGTGCCAGCTCACCACCACAGGGCACCGGGGAGCTGTTTTTT
.,TRBV2,TRBJ2-3,.,CASSEAGRRDTQYF,TGTGCCAGCAGTGAGGCGGGCAGAAGGGATACGCAGTATTTT
.,TRBV27,TRBJ2-7,.,CASSSQRGEQYF,TGTGCCAGCAGTTCCCAGAGGGGGGAGCAGTACTTC
TRBD1,TRBV12-5,TRBJ2-4,.,CASGLDTGQKYF,TGTGCTAGTGGTTTAGATACGGGACAGAAGTACTTC
.,TRBV5-8,TRBJ2-7,.,CASSLASLALSYEQYF,TGTGCCAGCAGCTTGGCCTCGCTAGCCCTCTCCTACGAGCAGTACTTC
.,TRBV5-5,TRBJ2-2,.,CASSFLFGGRNTGELFF,TGTGCCAGCAGCTTTCTCTTCGGGGGGCGGAACACCGGGGAGCTGTTTTTT
TRBD1,TRBV7-9,TRBJ1-2,.,CASSSTGDPYGYTF,TGTGCCAGCAGCTCTACAGGGGACCCCTATGGCTACACCTTC
TRBD1,TRBV5-5,TRBJ2-7,.,CASSSGQGISLEQYF,TGTGCCAGCAGCTCGGGACAGGGGATCTCTCTCGAGCAGTACTTC
.,TRBV12-3/TRBV12-4,TRBJ2-7,.,CASSVRGYEQYF,TGTGCCAGCAGTGTAAGGGGTTACGAGCAGTACTTC
TRBD1,TRBV10-3,TRBJ2-7,.,CAISPGQGDYEQYF,TGTGCCATCAGCCCGGGACAGGGGGACTACGAGCAGTACTTC
.,TRBV10-3,TRBJ2-2,.,CAISDPGLSNTGELFF,TGTGCCATCAGCGACCCGGGACTGTCGAACACCGGGGAGCTGTTTTTT
.,TRBV5-1,TRBJ1-1,once,CASSFSVGNTEAFF,TGCGCCAGCAGCTTTTCCGTCGGGAACACTGAAGCTTTCTTT
.,TRBV5-1,TRBJ1-6,few,CASSLGLEYSPLHF,TGCGCCAGCAGCCTGGGACTGGAATATTCACCCCTCCACTTT
TRBD2,TRBV14,TRBJ2-5,.,CASSTPSPGLAQETQYF,TGTGCCAGCAGCACCCCAAGCCCGGGACTAGCACAAGAGACCCAGTACTTC
TRBD2,TRBV5-1,TRBJ2-3,.,CASSLGGGGAVDTQYF,TGCGCCAGCAGCTTGGGAGGCGGGGGGGCCGTGGATACGCAGTATTTT
.,TRBV24-1,TRBJ2-2,once,CATSGWPNTGELFF,TGTGCCACCAGTGGATGGCCGAACACCGGGGAGCTGTTTTTT
.,TRBV18,TRBJ2-3,.,CASSPAGTDTQYF,TGTGCCAGCTCACCAGCGGGCACAGATACGCAGTATTTT
TRBD2,TRBV19,TRBJ2-1,.,CASSIAGGPNEQFF,TGTGCCAGTAGTATAGCGGGGGGGCCAAATGAGCAGTTCTTC
.,TRBV5-8,TRBJ1-5,.,CASSQTEYSNQPQHF,TGTGCCAGCAGCCAGACGGAGTATAGCAATCAGCCCCAGCATTTT
.,TRBV11-3,TRBJ1-6,.,CASSVNYNSPLHF,TGTGCCAGCAGCGTTAACTATAATTCACCCCTCCACTTT
.,TRBV5-1,TRBJ1-2,.,CASSGTNRVRGYTF,TGCGCCAGCAGCGGCACTAACAGGGTGCGTGGCTACACCTTC
.,TRBV20-1,TRBJ2-3,.,CSASRTGITDTQYF,TGCAGTGCTAGTCGGACTGGCATCACAGATACGCAGTATTTT
TRBD1,TRBV5-8,TRBJ1-2,.,CASSPRTGESYGYTF,TGTGCCAGCAGCCCCCGGACAGGGGAGAGCTACGGCTACACCTTC
.,TRBV3-1/TRBV3-2,TRBJ1-2,once,CASSLQGLGVGYGYTF,TGTGCCAGCAGCCTCCAAGGACTAGGGGTTGGCTATGGCTACACCTTC
.,TRBV5-6,TRBJ2-2,.,CASSLTGENTGELFF,TGTGCCAGCAGCTTAACGGGGGAGAACACCGGGGAGCTGTTTTTT
.,TRBV30,TRBJ2-3,.,CARQGDSTDTQYF,TGTGCCCGGCAAGGAGATAGCACAGATACGCAGTATTTT
TRBD1,TRBV4-1,TRBJ1-1,.,CASSPSLDRDTEAFF,TGCGCCAGCAGCCCCTCCCTGGACAGGGACACTGAAGCTTTCTTT
.,TRBV3-1/TRBV3-2,TRBJ1-5,.,CASSQANGRGPQHF,TGTGCCAGCAGCCAAGCGAATGGCCGGGGGCCCCAGCATTTT
.,TRBV5-1,TRBJ2-2,.,CASSPPSVSSGELFF,TGCGCCAGCAGCCCCCCATCCGTGAGTTCCGGGGAGCTGTTTTTT
.,TRBV21-1,TRBJ2-5,.,CASSNLERGQETQYF,TGTGCCAGCAGCAACTTGGAGCGGGGACAAGAGACCCAGTACTTC
.,TRBV14,TRBJ1-1,.,CASSQPRHMNTEAFF,TGTGCCAGCAGCCAACCCAGACACATGAACACTGAAGCTTTCTTT
.,TRBV7-9,TRBJ2-5,.,CASSLSFGEAETQYF,TGTGCCAGCAGCTTGTCGTTCGGGGAGGCAGAGACCCAGTACTTC
TRBD2,TRBV5-1,TRBJ2-1,.,CASSLIAGGPNWFF,TGCGCCAGCAGCTTGATAGCGGGGGGGCCTAATTGGTTCTTC
TRBD1,TRBV28,TRBJ1-6,.,CASSPWDRKNSPLHF,TGTGCCAGCAGTCCCTGGGACAGGAAAAATTCACCCCTCCACTTT
TRBD1,TRBV5-8,TRBJ2-7,.,CASIWDSDYEQYF,TGTGCCAGTATTTGGGACAGCGACTACGAGCAGTACTTC
.,TRBV6-6,TRBJ1-1,once,CASSRQRGTEAFF,TGTGCCAGCAGTCGTCAACGCGGCACTGAAGCTTTCTTT
.,TRBV7-9,TRBJ2-3,.,CASSLSTGEDTQYF,TGTGCCAGCAGCTTAAGTACCGGGGAAGATACGCAGTATTTT
.,TRBV18,TRBJ1-1,.,CASSSGPTGIAFF,TGTGCCAGCTCCTCTGGGCCCACCGGGATAGCTTTCTTT